The source of this T cell receptor (beta chain) is a study of T cells in Graves' hyperthyroidism and ophthalmopathy. A word on this clonotype: Its antigen is not identified.

Ophthalmopathy patients all had a Clinical Activity Score of at least 3, a NOSPECS grade of at least 4 and disease under 3 months old. It was uncontrolled infection, other autoimmune disease, pregnancy or lactation that excluded patients. Diagnoses used clinical symptoms, serum thyroxine and TRAb, thyroid ultrasound and orbital computed tomography. This CDR3 is built from 14 residues. CDR1 is MNHEY, CDR2 SMNVEV, per germline (reference sequence). Trimming stripped 7 bases from V and 9 bases from J, with 19 bases between. Amplification yielded TCR beta CDR3 regions, with RNA transcripts as the source. RT-PCR in the first round (using the HTBI primer set) targeted the TCR CDR3. MiXCR, applied by TCRdb to the multiplex PCR reads, yields one record per CDR3 protein. This table holds about 610,000 distinct CDR3 sequences, around 15% found once. General study results and limits: The majority of expanded thyroid clonotypes above 0.001 also appeared in blood.

The chain has TRBV27 and TRBJ1-5; possibly TRBD1 for D (6 bases). The sample was blood. This receptor was obtained from a woman aged 35 to 49 with Graves' ophthalmopathy. CDR3 region: CASTPNQGRGPQHF. The DNA of the CDR3 is TGTGCCAGCACCCCCAATCAGGGGCGTGGGCCCCAGCATTTT.